This T cell receptor beta chain was obtained from a study of cytomegalovirus exposure and HLA in healthy donors (TCRdb year 2017). In terms of the full investigation: An earlier analysis of 587 of the donors reported 276 Gb of sequence data and some 110 million unique TCR beta sequences obtained from roughly 170 million T cells. An early release covering roughly 640 HLA-typed donors comprised about 290 gigabases of sequencing data and 85 million to 100 million unique TCR sequences. Among the 398 genotyped donors, approximately 81% belonged to the genetic ancestry cluster associated with self-reported Caucasian donors. The study was designed to test whether signatures of past pathogen exposure could be identified by cataloging public T cell receptors. The T cell repertoires of 666 subjects were profiled by immunosequencing and related to cytomegalovirus serostatus. In addition to the first cohort of approximately 650 subjects, a separate validation cohort of 120 different subjects was used. To predict cytomegalovirus infection status, the study combined high-throughput TCR immunosequencing, statistical association of individual TCRs with disease status, and machine learning. In a later analysis, previously published TCR beta repertoires from 550 to 700 donors were re-analyzed and high-resolution HLA genotyping was added so that TCR occurrence patterns could be studied. Rather than drawing on any new phenotypic data, the later analysis identified candidate immune exposures from TCR beta sequences and the way those sequences occurred across donors. In an earlier analysis of around 540 of the donors, high-throughput TCR beta sequencing was used to judge whether each TCR beta V gene segment behaved as functional or pseudogenic. Donor age, sex, ethnicity and CMV serostatus were collected together with the repertoire data. A later genetic analysis used genome-wide SNP genotypes for about 60% of the 666 donors, treating that subset as a discovery cohort. All discovery cohort repertoires had been generated on a single sequencing platform. Both class I and class II loci were covered by HLA typing, at four-digit resolution. Typing coverage varied by locus: roughly 629-630 donors for A, B, C, DRB1 and DQB1; 522 for DQA1; over 600 for DPA1; 450 to 480 for DPB1. Four or five DR-DQ haplotypes were handled as single units for association and clustering because linkage in the cohort was strong. On average, around 200,000 unique TCR beta nucleotide sequences were sequenced per donor among 398 genotyped donors of the cohort, with roughly a sixth of those sequences being non-productive.

The cohort consisted of some 730 healthy bone marrow donors. At the time of sampling, all cohort members were nominally healthy, though unrecorded immune exposures were likely present. The donor tested CMV seropositive, placing the donor among the 290 or so seropositive members of the cohort. Every donor gave a peripheral blood sample, and the peripheral blood mononuclear cells from that sample were used for TCR beta sequencing. The Qiagen DNeasy Blood Extraction Kit was used to extract genomic DNA from the blood cell samples. On the study overall, not on this receptor specifically: In a later analysis, HLA-associated TCR beta chains were found to be more clonally expanded and to have lower generation probabilities than equally common non-associated chains. Because some donors lacked HLA typing at each locus, the association tests relied only on the typed subset. In a later analysis, most CMV-associated TCR beta chains were found to appear HLA-restricted, with HLA associations seemingly driven largely by CMV exposure. Roughly uniform sequencing depth across donors was assumed in presence/absence analyses, although this assumption may not hold. Strong co-occurrence of HLA alleles, especially DR and DQ, made assigning TCR associations to individual alleles difficult. Because the 87-base-pair reads could not distinguish some IMGT-functional V segments, including TRBV6-2 and TRBV6-3, those segments were excluded. Three of the identified cytomegalovirus-associated TCR beta chains were confirmed in vitro to be specific for cytomegalovirus antigens. Over 15 rarely observed V segments, including chromosome 9 orphons, were excluded from the earlier analysis of approximately 600 of the donors because counts were too low. The sequencing pipeline was judged likely to have produced a cluster of highly shared sequence variants as a technical artifact. A later analysis reported that several top co-occurrence clusters appeared linked to parvovirus B19, influenza, CMV and Epstein-Barr virus. While some public TCRs were present in many individuals, most TCR sequences turned up only very rarely across donors. Broadly in line with IMGT annotations, most TCR beta V segments showed up in productive rearrangements about 87% or about 30% of the time in an earlier analysis of under 700 of the donors. The cohort was sequenced for TCR beta chains only, and without alpha or paired-chain data the features that could be detected were limited. A further reported finding was that TCR beta sequences accurately predicted the HLA-A and HLA-B alleles for most subjects in the first cohort. V-gene and J-gene trimming of TCR beta chains was associated with a missense DCLRE1C variant in a later genetic analysis, and the association was replicated in an independent cohort. Correlated functional status among segregating V segments might reflect linkage disequilibrium, but an unknown experimental factor could not be ruled out. In a later analysis, the rate of TCR association differed among HLA loci, with DRB1 alleles having the most associated TCRs and HLA-C alleles having the fewest. A later genetic analysis reported fewer N-insertions in productive TCRs among donors in an Asian-associated ancestry cluster than the roughly 620-donor mean. According to the authors, the approach could potentially be generalized to other disease states and immunological phenotypes. In the study, about 150 TCR beta chains were listed as associated with cytomegalovirus. Immune exposure information for the cohort was limited to CMV serostatus. In a later analysis, about 17,000 TCR beta sequences were associated with specific HLA alleles at a false discovery rate of 0.05. In both the original and validation cohorts, the classifier was reported to diagnose cytomegalovirus status with high specificity and sensitivity.

The trim is 3 bases for V and 0 bases for J, with a gap of 10 bases between the germline ends. The CDR3 holds 15 amino acids from the cysteine to the phenylalanine. Only the CDR3 region is kept as DNA, spanning 45 bases read in frame from base 1. Sequences SEHNR (CDR1) and FQNEAQ (CDR2) are obtained from the germline V gene (reference sequence). The receptor library was made with the immunoSEQ multiplex PCR assay. A mixture of 60 forward primers for TCR Vbeta segments and 13 reverse primers for TCR Jbeta segments was used in the multiplex PCR. A multiplex PCR assay on genomic DNA amplified the CDR3 region of rearranged TCR beta genes. The amplified TCR beta libraries were sequenced on the Illumina HiSeq System as 87-base-pair reads. Under the source paper's analysis protocol: A later analysis counted approximately 74 million unique TCR beta chains across the 550 to 700 repertoires, and some 11 million of these chains were shared by at least two donors. A nearest-neighbor algorithm error-corrected the raw reads and collapsed the reads into unique sequences, merging closely related sequences to remove PCR and sequencing errors. To assign V, D and J gene segments, CDR3 sequences were aligned to IMGT reference sequences. For a sequence to be retained, a match of at least six nucleotides to both a V gene segment and a J gene segment was required. A rearrangement was called productive if the CDR3 had no stop codons and remained in frame with V and J, and every other rearrangement was called non-productive. Following IMGT convention, CDR3 was defined as the stretch from the second conserved V-encoded cysteine to the conserved J-encoded phenylalanine. Sequences without an unambiguous match to a single V gene segment were excluded from the earlier analysis of about 600 of the donors. An earlier analysis of around 600 of the donors classified V segments as functional when productive rearrangements were above 56.7% and as segregating when the standard deviation between donors was above 5%. A statistical classification framework was built for diagnosing cytomegalovirus status from the catalog of TCR beta chain sequences. A later analysis assigned V and J genes by comparing TCR nucleotide sequences with IMGT/GENE-DB human TR gene sequences. The TCRdist pipeline was used in a later analysis to assign CDR3 sequences and most-parsimonious VDJ recombination scenarios. In a later analysis, every TCR beta chain was defined by the combination of its CDR3 amino acid sequence and its V-gene family, and reads without a unique V-gene family were dropped. To address suspected cross-contamination and a sequencing artifact, a later analysis removed approximately 590 highly shared, low-generation-probability nucleotide sequences. A later analysis calculated a clonal expansion index for each public chain from normalized within-repertoire ranks of inferred template counts. Generation probabilities in a later analysis came from a VDJ recombination model fitted to out-of-frame rearrangements, and those results were checked against IGoR. Hypergeometric tests were used in a later analysis to score TCR-TCR, TCR-HLA and TCR-CMV co-occurrence, with a repertoire-size bias correction applied to the TCR pairs. A later analysis estimated false discovery rates by permuting HLA or CMV assignments 20 times. In a later analysis, co-occurring TCRs were grouped using DBSCAN, with TCRdist sequence similarity added in when clustering inside HLA-allele-positive subsets. Repertoires with fewer than 30,000 or more than 120,000 public chains were left out of co-occurrence clustering, as were about five repertoires with anomalous nucleotide sharing. The table comes from immuneACCESS by way of TCRdb, which keeps in-frame sequences with V and J called. Part of the clones is missing from these tables; in studies checked, under half for an unresolved V gene and the rest for unknown reasons. The V and J calls and the clone size are those of that table, but D and trimming were determined from the DNA. The sample table contains about 160,000 clones; only one count was recorded for more than 75% of them. The top ten hold roughly 9% of the sample.

A note on this clone: Its target antigen remains unknown. No base quality information exists; no much larger clone differs at one position.

Sequenced sample: PBMCs. This receptor was identified in a man aged 18 to 30 in good health and CMV-seropositive. The chain links TRBV7-9 with TRBJ2-3, with TRBD1 tentatively as D gene (6 bases match). DNA sequence: TGTGCCAGCAGCTTGGACAGCCTAAGCACAGATACGCAGTATTTT. Its coded protein is CASSLDSLSTDTQYF. The reference TRBV7-9 and TRBJ2-3 proteins fill in what lies around the CDR3, so the full variable domain reads DTGVSQNPRHKITKRGQNVTFRCDPISEHNRLYWYRQTLGQGPEFLTYFQNEAQLEKSRLLSDRFSAERPKGSFSTLEIQRTEQGDSAMYLCASSLDSLSTDTQYFGPGTRLTVL.